This T cell receptor beta chain was sequenced for a study of shared clonotypes between healthy human individuals (TCRdb year 2020). In terms of the full investigation: A couple of women and a few men aged 18 to 49 years were included in the cohort. Between about 0.94 and 10 billion PBMCs per donor were obtained by leukapheresis. To estimate repertoire size and how much clonotypes are shared between individuals, the study performed deep sequencing of blood TCR repertoires from roughly five healthy adults. Libraries were prepared and TCR repertoires were sequenced by different laboratories using diverse techniques, in order to increase sequencing depth and limit assay-specific biases. For each donor, CD4 naive and CD4 memory were each given three plates, CD8 naive was given two plates, and CD8 memory was given one plate.

Using the deep immunoSEQ assay, multiplex PCR amplified TCR CDR3 regions from genomic DNA. Genomic DNA extracted from each cell subset was distributed evenly over all wells of several immunoSEQ 96-well plates, and each plate served as one replicate. Each replicate PCR for sorted subsets received roughly 0.2 ug genomic DNA, equal to roughly 30,000 T cell genomes. The purified libraries were quantified using a Qubit 3.0 fluorometer, sized with a Bioanalyzer 2100, and then quantified again using the KAPA Library Quantification kit. Every immunoSEQ 96-well plate was sequenced on a separate single-read 150-cycle Illumina NextSeq 550 flow cell. On the authors' methods: Because only junctional sequences without quality scores were contained in the immunoSEQ output, filtering matching that applied to full-length reads could not be performed. Sequences were annotated with PyIR, a Python wrapper for IgBLAST v1.9, and V/J genes and CDR3 were assigned using IMGT germline references. Reads were removed for weak V/J assignments (E-value above 1e-6), missing CDR3, stop codons, out-of-frame junctions, or ambiguous translated residues. A V3J clonotype was defined by an identical inferred V gene, J gene, and CDR3 amino acid sequence. To compute the percentage overlap between repertoires, the number of shared unique clonotypes was divided by the size of the smaller repertoire. Repertoire richness was assessed with RTK rarefaction, the Chao1 estimator, and Recon v2.1 estimates of unobserved clonotypes. OLGA was used to compute generation probabilities for all TCRbeta clonotypes that the gDNA method yielded from a handful of donors. The clones in this table, taken by TCRdb from immuneACCESS, are in-frame only. Not every clone is retained; where verified, under half of the shortfall comes from an unresolved V gene, and the cause of the rest is unknown. V and J calls and clone size are those listed in that table; D and trimming were worked out from the DNA. Within this sample are about 1,800,000 clones, with around 96% of them counted one time only. The ten largest clonotypes hold under 1.5% of the sample.

Concerning this clone itself: It has no known antigen specificity. Base qualities are missing; no much larger clone stands one base away.

CD8 naive samples consisted of CD45RO-negative cells that were positively selected for CCR7, yielding a CD45RA+CCR7+ population without TemRA cells. Donors were healthy HIV-negative adults with no recently reported acute infections or vaccinations. Every donor was a Caucasian adult living in Nashville, Tennessee, USA. Blood was collected by leukapheresis, and PBMCs were isolated by Ficoll-Histopaque density gradient centrifugation and then cryopreserved in liquid nitrogen vapor phase. Analytical flow cytometry was used to check the purity and quantity of every magnetically sorted T cell population. From each sorted fraction, genomic DNA was isolated and quantified by UV absorbance on a Nanodrop 2000c. Points the paper makes about the study in general: About 5% of naive CD4, 3.5% of naive CD8, about 2.5% of memory CD4, and around 0.42% of memory CD8 clonotypes were shared across a few donors. Compared with non-shared clonotypes, the clonotypes found in all four sorted-subset donors had higher generation probabilities. Pairwise subsampling indicated that sequencing depth was expected to affect the degree of clonotype sharing among donors. Estimated clonotype richness was generally larger for naive than for memory subsets. Rarefaction of sorted-subset datasets indicated incomplete sequencing despite the large sequencing depth. The genetic and exposure-history diversity represented was limited by the small number of donors. Only blood was sampled, and tissue TCR repertoires likely differ from those in blood.

Sequenced material: naive CD8+ T cells sorted from blood. Reading the label with the study, this specimen's cell subset or site is: CD45RA+CCR7+. This clonotype was obtained from a man aged 18 to 30 in good health.

This receptor carries the CDR3 CASSTGTGGLGTQYF. The bases are TGTGCCAGCAGCACCGGGACAGGGGGCTTGGGGACCCAGTACTTC. The chain employs TRBV6-6 and TRBJ2-5, with 12 junctional bases fitting TRBD1. Taken from cysteine to phenylalanine, the CDR3 has 15 residues. CDR3 DNA is the only sequence kept; it has 45 bases, read in frame from the first base. CDR1 and CDR2 (MNHNY, SVGAGI) derive from the germline V gene (reference sequence). From V the trimming removes 6 bases and from J it removes 7 bases, while the gene matches leave 9 bases of the junction unaccounted for.